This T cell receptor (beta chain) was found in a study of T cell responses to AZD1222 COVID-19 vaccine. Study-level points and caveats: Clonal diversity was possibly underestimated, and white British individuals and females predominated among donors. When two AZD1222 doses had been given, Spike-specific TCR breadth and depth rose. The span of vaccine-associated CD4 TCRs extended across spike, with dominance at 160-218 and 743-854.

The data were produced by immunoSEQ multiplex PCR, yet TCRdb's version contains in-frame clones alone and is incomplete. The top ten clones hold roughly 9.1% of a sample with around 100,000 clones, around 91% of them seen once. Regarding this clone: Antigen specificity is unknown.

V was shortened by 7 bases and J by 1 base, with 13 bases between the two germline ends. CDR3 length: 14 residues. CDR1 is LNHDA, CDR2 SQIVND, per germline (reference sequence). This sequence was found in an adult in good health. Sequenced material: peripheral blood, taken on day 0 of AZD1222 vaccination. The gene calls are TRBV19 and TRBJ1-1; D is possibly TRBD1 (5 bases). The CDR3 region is CASIMRGPNTEAFF. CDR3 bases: TGTGCCAGTATCATGCGGGGACCGAACACTGAAGCTTTCTTT.